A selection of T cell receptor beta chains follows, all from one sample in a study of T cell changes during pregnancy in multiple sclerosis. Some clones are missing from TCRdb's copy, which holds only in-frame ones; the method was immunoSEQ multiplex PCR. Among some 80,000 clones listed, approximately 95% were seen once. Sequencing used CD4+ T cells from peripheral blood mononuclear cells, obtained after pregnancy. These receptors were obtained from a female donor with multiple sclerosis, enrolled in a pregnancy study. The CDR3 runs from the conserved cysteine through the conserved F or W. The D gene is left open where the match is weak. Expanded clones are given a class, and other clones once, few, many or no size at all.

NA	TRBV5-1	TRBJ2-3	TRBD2	TGCGCCAGCAGGGTAGCGGGAGGCCCAGGGGATACGCAGTATTTT	CASRVAGGPGDTQYF
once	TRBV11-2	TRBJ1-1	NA	TGTGCCAGCAGCTTAGACGGTTTCACTGAAGCTTTCTTT	CASSLDGFTEAFF
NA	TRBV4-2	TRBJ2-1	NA	TGTGCCAGCAGCCAAGATGGGGGGAATGAGCAGTTCTTC	CASSQDGGNEQFF
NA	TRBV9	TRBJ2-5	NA	TGTGCCAGCAGCGTCCAGGGTTGGCAAGAGACCCAGTACTTC	CASSVQGWQETQYF
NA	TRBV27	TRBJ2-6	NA	TGTGCCAGCAGCCGCGTCTCTGGGGCCAACGTCCTGACTTTC	CASSRVSGANVLTF
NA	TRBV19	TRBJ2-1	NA	TGTGCCAGTAAATATTCGGGTGAGCAGTTCTTC	CASKYSGEQFF
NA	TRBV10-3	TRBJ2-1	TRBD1	TGTGCCATCAAGGGAGACAGGGACAATGAGCAGTTCTTC	CAIKGDRDNEQFF
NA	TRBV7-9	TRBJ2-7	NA	TGTGCCAGCAGCTTAGAGGAGATGGGCGAGCAGTACTTC	CASSLEEMGEQYF
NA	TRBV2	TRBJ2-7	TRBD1	TGTGCCAGCAGTGAAGTCGCTTCCCCGACAGGGGGAAGTGTGTACGAGCAGTACTTC	CASSEVASPTGGSVYEQYF
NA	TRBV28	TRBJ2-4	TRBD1	TGTGCCAGCAGTTCCCTCCCTCGACAGGGTGTCGGTGTAAGGGCCAAAAACATTCAGTACTTC	CASSSLPRQGVGVRAKNIQYF
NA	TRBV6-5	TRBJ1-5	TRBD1	TGTGCCAGCAGTTTGGGGACAGGGGGGAATCAGCCCCAGCATTTT	CASSLGTGGNQPQHF
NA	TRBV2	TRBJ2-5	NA	TGTGCCAGCAGTGAGGCAGGGCCCATTGGGACCCAGTACTTC	CASSEAGPIGTQYF
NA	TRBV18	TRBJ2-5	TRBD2	TGTGCCAGCTCATTGGGACTAGCGGGAGGTGAGACCCAGTACTTC	CASSLGLAGGETQYF
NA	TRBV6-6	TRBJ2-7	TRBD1	TGTGCCAGCAGTTGGGGACAGGGGATCAACGAGCAGTACTTC	CASSWGQGINEQYF
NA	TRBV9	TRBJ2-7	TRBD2	TGTGCCAGCAGCGTAGGCGGAGGTAGCGGGAGGGCCTACGAGCAGTACTTC	CASSVGGGSGRAYEQYF
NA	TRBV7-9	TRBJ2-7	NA	TGTGCCAGCAGCGGGGACTCCAGGTCGAACGAGCAGTACTTC	CASSGDSRSNEQYF
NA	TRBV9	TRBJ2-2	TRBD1	TGTGCCAGCAGCGTAGGGGGCGGGACAGGGTACACCGGGGAGCTGTTTTTT	CASSVGGGTGYTGELFF
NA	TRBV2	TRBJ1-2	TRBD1	TGTGCCAGCATTACCGCGGGACAGGGAGACTATGGCTACACCTTC	CASITAGQGDYGYTF
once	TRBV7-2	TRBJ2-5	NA	TGTGCCAGCAACCCGTCCTCCCCACACGAGACCCAGTACTTC	CASNPSSPHETQYF
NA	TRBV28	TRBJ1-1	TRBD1	TGTGCCAGCACCCTGGACAGGGTACGTACTGAAGCTTTCTTT	CASTLDRVRTEAFF
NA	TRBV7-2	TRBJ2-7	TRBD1	TGTGCCAGCAGCTTACGACCGGGACAGGGTTCCTACGAGCAGTACTTC	CASSLRPGQGSYEQYF
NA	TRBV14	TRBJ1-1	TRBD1	TGTGCCAGCAGCCATCCCCGGGACAGGGGAGACACTGAAGCTTTCTTT	CASSHPRDRGDTEAFF
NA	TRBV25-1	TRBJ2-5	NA	TGTGCCAGCAGTGAATTGCTAGCGCAAGGGACCCAGTACTTC	CASSELLAQGTQYF
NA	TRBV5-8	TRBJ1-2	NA	TGTGCCAGCGATAGTCCAAAAAGGGGCTATGGCTACACCTTC	CASDSPKRGYGYTF
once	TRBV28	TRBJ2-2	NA	TGTGCCAGCAGTTCCATCAGGGGCGGGGAGCTGTTTTTT	CASSSIRGGELFF
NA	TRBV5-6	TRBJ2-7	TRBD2	TGTGCCAGCAGCTTCAGAAGACTAGCGGCCTACGAGCAGTACTTC	CASSFRRLAAYEQYF
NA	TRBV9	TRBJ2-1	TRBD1	TGTGCCAGCAGCGAGACTACAGGGGGCACTCCTAACAATGAGCAGTTCTTC	CASSETTGGTPNNEQFF
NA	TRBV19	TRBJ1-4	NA	TGTGCCAGTAGTCCACGAGCAGGGACTAATGAAAAACTGTTTTTT	CASSPRAGTNEKLFF
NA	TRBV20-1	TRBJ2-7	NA	TGCAGTGCTACCGCCTACGAGCAGTACTTC	CSATAYEQYF
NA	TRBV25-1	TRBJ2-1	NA	TGTGCCAGCAGCTACCCCGCCCCCGCTAGGGAGCAGTTCTTC	CASSYPAPAREQFF
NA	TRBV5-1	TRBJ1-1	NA	TGCGCCAGCAGCCCTGGAAGAGGAGGAAACACTGAAGCTTTCTTT	CASSPGRGGNTEAFF
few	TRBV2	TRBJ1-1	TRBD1	TGTGCCAGCAGTAGACAGGGGGCTGGGTCGGCTTTCTTT	CASSRQGAGSAFF
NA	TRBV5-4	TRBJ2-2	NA	TGTGCCAGCAGCCCGCGGAGAGACACCGGGGAGCTGTTTTTT	CASSPRRDTGELFF
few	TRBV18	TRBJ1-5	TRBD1	TGTGCCAGCTCACCACTTGGGACAGGGGAAGGGCCCCAGCATTTT	CASSPLGTGEGPQHF
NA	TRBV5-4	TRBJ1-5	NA	TGTGCCAGCAGCTTGAAGGAGGGCAATCAGCCCCAGCATTTT	CASSLKEGNQPQHF
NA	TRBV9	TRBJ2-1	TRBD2	TGTGCCAGCAGCGCAAGCGGGAGATCCTACAATGAGCAGTTCTTC	CASSASGRSYNEQFF
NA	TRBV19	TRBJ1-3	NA	TGTGCCAGTAGTATAGGAGGCACACAGGCTGGAAACACCATATATTTT	CASSIGGTQAGNTIYF
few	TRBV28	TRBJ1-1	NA	TGTGCCAGCAGTTACGACTCATGGAGCAACACTGAAGCTTTCTTT	CASSYDSWSNTEAFF
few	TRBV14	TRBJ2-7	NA	TGTGCCAGCAGCCAGGACTCTGTCTACGAGCAGTACTTC	CASSQDSVYEQYF
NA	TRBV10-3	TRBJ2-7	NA	TGTGCCATCAGTGAGTCGGTGGGGCTGTCCTCCTACGAGCAGTACTTC	CAISESVGLSSYEQYF
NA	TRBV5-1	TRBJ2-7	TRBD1	TGCGCCAGCAGCTTGTCTACAGGGGATCTCGAGCAGTACTTC	CASSLSTGDLEQYF
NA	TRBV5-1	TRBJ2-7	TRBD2	TGCGCCAGCAGCTCTTGGGGGGGTTGGACTAGCAGAAACTACGAGCAGTACTTC	CASSSWGGWTSRNYEQYF
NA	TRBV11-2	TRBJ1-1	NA	TGTGCCAGCAGCCAGACAGGGAACACTGAAGCTTTCTTT	CASSQTGNTEAFF
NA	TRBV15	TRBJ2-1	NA	TGTGCCACCAGCAGACCCCGACAGGCGCCCTACAATGAGCAGTTCTTC	CATSRPRQAPYNEQFF
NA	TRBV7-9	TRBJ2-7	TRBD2	TGTGCCAGCAGCTCGGCGGGGACTAGCGGCGAGCAGTACTTC	CASSSAGTSGEQYF
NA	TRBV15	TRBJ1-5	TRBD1	TGTGCCACCAGCAGAGGAGACAGGGACCGACAGCCCCAGCATTTT	CATSRGDRDRQPQHF
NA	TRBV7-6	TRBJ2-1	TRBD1	TGTGCCAGCAGCTTTCGACAGGGGGCGAATGAGCAGTTCTTC	CASSFRQGANEQFF
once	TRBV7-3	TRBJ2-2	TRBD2	TGTGCCAGCAGCTTGAATGGGGGGGATATTGCCGGGGAGCTGTTTTTT	CASSLNGGDIAGELFF
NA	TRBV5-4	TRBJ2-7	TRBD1	TGTGCCAGCAGCCCTCTAAAATGGGACAGGGGGCATGTAGGTACCTACGAGCAGTACTTC	CASSPLKWDRGHVGTYEQYF